The T cell receptor (beta chain) described here comes from a study of CD8 T cells in Susac syndrome. Trimming cost V 4 bases and J 4 bases, with 10 bases left between them. Germline CDR1 reads SEHNR; CDR2 reads FQNEAQ (reference sequence). The CDR3 runs to 14 residues. Random hexamers were used to reverse transcribe the RNA input (about 0.45 to 1 ug). Via MiXCR, TCRdb re-called the immunoSEQ multiplex PCR reads, giving one row per CDR3 protein. The table includes 84,000 or so distinct CDR3 sequences, around 96% detected once. The material sequenced was CD8+ T cells from PBMCs. The chain joins TRBV7-9 to TRBJ2-2, with D perhaps TRBD1 (6 bases). This clonotype originated in a human donor with Susac syndrome. The CDR3 DNA sequence: TGTGCCAGCAGCTCGGGACACACCACCGGGGAGCTGTTTTTT. Protein product: CASSSGHTTGELFF.